The 8 T cell receptor beta chains given below trace back to one sample, sequenced in a study of T cell responses to AZD1222 COVID-19 vaccine. Measured with immunoSEQ multiplex PCR; TCRdb has only the in-frame clones, and not every one. The sample includes tens of thousands of clones, 75% to 90% of them seen just once. The starting material was peripheral blood, obtained 28 days after the second AZD1222 dose. Every receptor here comes from an adult who received the AZD1222 COVID-19 vaccine.

V gene TRBV10-3 combines with J gene TRBJ2-1, with 14 bases lining up with TRBD2. The CDR3 is 20 amino acids. The trim removed 0 bases at V and 6 bases at J, leaving 13 bases unmatched. Germline CDR1 reads ENHRY; CDR2 reads SYGVKD. CDR3 sequence reads: CAISESWGLAGARVPNEQFF. The CDR3 DNA is TGTGCCATCAGTGAGTCTTGGGGACTAGCGGGGGCCAGAGTCCCCAATGAGCAGTTCTTC.

The chain is built from TRBV14 and TRBJ2-7; D possibly corresponds to TRBD1 (6 bases). The germline V and J ends were trimmed by 3 bases and 6 bases, with 15 bases remaining between them. The CDR3 runs to 14 residues. CDR1 and CDR2 (germline): SGHDN, FVKESK. The CDR3 region has the DNA TGTGCCAGCAGCCAGCTACAGGGTGCCGTCGAGCAGTACTTC. This gives the protein CASSQLQGAVEQYF. The full variable domain, with the rest looked up from reference TRBV14 and TRBJ2-7, is EAGVTQFPSHSVIEKGQTVTLRCDPISGHDNLYWYRRVMGKEIKFLLHFVKESKQDESGMPNNRFLAERTGGTYSTLKVQPAELEDSGVYFCASSQLQGAVEQYFGPGTRLTVT.

The rearrangement uses TRBV2 and TRBJ1-2; D not certain. This CDR3 has 14 residues. Per germline, CDR1 SNHLY and CDR2 FYNNEI. Trimming took off 1 base at V and 2 bases at J, with 8 bases between the two ends. The DNA for the CDR3 is TGTGCCAGCAGTGAAGGGGGAGGGAACTATGGCTACACCTTC. Translating gives CASSEGGGNYGYTF.

The J gene is TRBJ1-2, the V gene TRBV18, with TRBD1 as a possible D gene (5 bases). CDR3 length: 13 residues. Between the trimmed V and J ends, which lost 2 bases and 8 bases, there was a span of 12 bases. Germline V gene data show CDR1 as KGHSH and CDR2 as LQKENI. Here the CDR3 DNA reads TGTGCCAGCTCACCATCTTGGGGGGAAGGCTACACCTTC. This encodes CASSPSWGEGYTF.

This chain uses TRBV18 with TRBJ2-2; TRBD2 agrees at 11 bases. V lost 2 bases and J lost 4; bases outside the gene matches: 9. CDR3 length equals 18 residues. CDR1 KGHSH and CDR2 LQKENI come from the germline V gene. The CDR3 DNA reads TGTGCCAGCTCACCATTCCTAGCGGGAGGTAGTATCACCGGGGAGCTGTTTTTT. This translates into CASSPFLAGGSITGELFF.

This clone occurred once. The chain joins TRBV28 to TRBJ1-4, with a possible D match to TRBD1 (5 bases). CDR3 length: 10 amino acids. The germline V gene has CDR1 MDHEN and CDR2 SYDVKM. The CDR3 sequence: CAGDGGKLFF. The CDR3, as DNA: TGTGCGGGCGACGGGGGTAAACTGTTTTTT. Full variable domain (rest looked up from reference TRBV28 and TRBJ1-4): DVKVTQSSRYLVKRTGEKVFLECVQDMDHENMFWYRQDPGLGLRLIYFSYDVKMKEKGDIPEGYSVSREKKERFSLILESASTNQTSMYLCAGDGGKLFFGSGTQLSVL.

This rearrangement joins TRBV24-1 to TRBJ2-3; 8 bases line up with TRBD2. The CDR3 is 14 amino acids. Per the germline V gene, CDR1 is KGHDR and CDR2 is SFDVKD. The trim removed 4 bases at V and 6 bases at J, leaving 5 bases unmatched. DNA of the CDR3: TGTGCCACCAGTGAACGGACTAGCCCGGATACGCAGTATTTT. Protein product: CATSERTSPDTQYF.

The V call is TRBV6-5, the J call TRBJ1-5, with 8 bases that match TRBD1. V dropped 5 bases and J dropped 6; count of bases not matched to a gene: 3. Germline-derived CDR1 and CDR2 are MNHEY and SVGAGI. This CDR3 contains 13 residues. This chain's CDR3 is CASSPDRVQPQHF. CDR3 DNA: TGTGCCAGCAGTCCGGACAGGGTTCAGCCCCAGCATTTT.